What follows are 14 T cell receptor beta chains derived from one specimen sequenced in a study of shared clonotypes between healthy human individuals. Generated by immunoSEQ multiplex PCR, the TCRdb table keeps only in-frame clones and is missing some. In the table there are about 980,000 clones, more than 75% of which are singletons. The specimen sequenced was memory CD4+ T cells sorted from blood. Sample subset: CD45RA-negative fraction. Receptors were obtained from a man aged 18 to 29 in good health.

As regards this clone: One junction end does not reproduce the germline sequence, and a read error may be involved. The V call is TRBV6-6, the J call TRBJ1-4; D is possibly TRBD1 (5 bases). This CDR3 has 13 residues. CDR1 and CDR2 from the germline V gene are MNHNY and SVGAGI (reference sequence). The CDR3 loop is CASTYGGGEKLFF. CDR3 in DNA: TGTGCCAGCACTTACGGGGGGGGTGAAAAACTGTTTTTT.

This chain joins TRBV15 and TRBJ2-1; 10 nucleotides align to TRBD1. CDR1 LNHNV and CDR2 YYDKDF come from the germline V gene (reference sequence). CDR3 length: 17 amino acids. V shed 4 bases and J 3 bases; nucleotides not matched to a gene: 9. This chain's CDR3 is CATSTGQGDSLYNEQFF. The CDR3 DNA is TGTGCCACCAGCACAGGACAGGGGGACAGTCTCTACAATGAGCAGTTCTTC.

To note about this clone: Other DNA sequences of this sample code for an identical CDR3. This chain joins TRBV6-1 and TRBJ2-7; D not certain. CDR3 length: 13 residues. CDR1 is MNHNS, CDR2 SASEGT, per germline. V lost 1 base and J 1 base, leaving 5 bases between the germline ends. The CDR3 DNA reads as TGTGCCAGCAGTGAAGTCCAGTCCTACGAGCAGTACTTC. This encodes CASSEVQSYEQYF.

The CDR3 DNA sequence: TGTGCCAGCAGTTACATCGGAGCCAAAAACATTCAGTACTTC. This gives the protein CASSYIGAKNIQYF. The rearrangement joins TRBV6-5 to TRBJ2-4; D remains unclear. V was clipped by 2 bases and J by 0 bases, with 5 bases between them. Germline V CDR1 and CDR2: MNHEY, SVGAGI. CDR3 size: 14 residues.

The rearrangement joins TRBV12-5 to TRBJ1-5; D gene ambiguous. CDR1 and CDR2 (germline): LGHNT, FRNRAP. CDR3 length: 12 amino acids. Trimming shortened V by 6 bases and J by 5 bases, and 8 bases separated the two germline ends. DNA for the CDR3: TGTGCTAGTGGGCGGGATGATCAGCCCCAGCATTTT. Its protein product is CASGRDDQPQHF.

CDR3 in DNA: TGTGCCAGCAGCTTTTTGGGCTACGAGCAGTACTTC. The encoded protein is CASSFLGYEQYF. The V call is TRBV11-1, the J call TRBJ2-7; D remains unclear. CDR1 and CDR2 from the germline V gene are SGHAT and FQDESV (reference sequence). The CDR3 extends over 12 amino acids. V was pared by 3 bases and J by 3 bases, with 6 bases between.

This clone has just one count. CDR3 sequence reads: CASRSHKGTGGQTF. The CDR3 bases are TGTGCCAGCCGATCTCATAAGGGGACAGGGGGTCAAACCTTC. V and J are TRBV6-4 and TRBJ1-2; 11 positions match TRBD1. The CDR3 extends over 14 amino acids. J was trimmed by 14 bases and V by 8 bases; bases with no gene match: 16. In germline, CDR1 is MRHNA, CDR2 SNTAGT.

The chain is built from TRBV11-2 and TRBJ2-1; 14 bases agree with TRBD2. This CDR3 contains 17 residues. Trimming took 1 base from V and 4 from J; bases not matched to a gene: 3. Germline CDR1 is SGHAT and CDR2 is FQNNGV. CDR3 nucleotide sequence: TGTGCCAGCAGCTTAGTCTGGACTAGCGGGGGGTACAATGAGCAGTTCTTC. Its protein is CASSLVWTSGGYNEQFF.

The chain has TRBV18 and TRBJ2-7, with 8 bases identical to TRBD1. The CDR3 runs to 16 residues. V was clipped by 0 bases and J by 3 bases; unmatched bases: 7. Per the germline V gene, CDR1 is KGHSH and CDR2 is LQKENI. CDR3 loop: CASSPPVGTGRYEQYF. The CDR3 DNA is TGTGCCAGCTCACCACCGGTGGGGACAGGTCGCTACGAGCAGTACTTC.

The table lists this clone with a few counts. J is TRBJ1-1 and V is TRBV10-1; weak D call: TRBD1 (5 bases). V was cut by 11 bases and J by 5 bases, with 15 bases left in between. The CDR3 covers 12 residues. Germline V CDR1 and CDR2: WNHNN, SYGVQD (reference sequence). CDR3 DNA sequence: TGCGCCTGCCCTTCGGGGGAAACTGAAGCTTTCTTT. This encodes CACPSGETEAFF.

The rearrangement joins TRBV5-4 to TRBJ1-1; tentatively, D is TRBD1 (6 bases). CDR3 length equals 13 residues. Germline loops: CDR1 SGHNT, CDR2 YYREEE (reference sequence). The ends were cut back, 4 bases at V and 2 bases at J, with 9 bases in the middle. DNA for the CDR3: TGTGCCAGCAGCGGACAGATAAACACTGAAGCTTTCTTT. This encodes CASSGQINTEAFF. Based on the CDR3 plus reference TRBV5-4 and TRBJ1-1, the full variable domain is ETGVTQSPTHLIKTRGQQVTLRCSSQSGHNTVSWYQQALGQGPQFIFQYYREEENGRGNFPPRFSGLQFPNYSSELNVNALELDDSALYLCASSGQINTEAFFGQGTRLTVV.

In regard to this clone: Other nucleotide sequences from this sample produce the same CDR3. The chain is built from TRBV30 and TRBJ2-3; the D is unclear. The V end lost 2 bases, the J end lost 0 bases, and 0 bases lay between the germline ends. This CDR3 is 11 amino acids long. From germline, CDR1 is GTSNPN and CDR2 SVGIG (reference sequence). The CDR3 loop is CAWSSTDTQYF. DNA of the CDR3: TGTGCCTGGAGTAGCACAGATACGCAGTATTTT. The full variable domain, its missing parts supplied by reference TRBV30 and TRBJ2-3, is SQTIHQWPATLVQPVGSPLSLECTVEGTSNPNLYWYRQAAGRGLQLLFYSVGIGQISSEVPQNLSASRPQDRQFILSSKKLLLSDSGFYLCAWSSTDTQYFGPGTRLTVL.

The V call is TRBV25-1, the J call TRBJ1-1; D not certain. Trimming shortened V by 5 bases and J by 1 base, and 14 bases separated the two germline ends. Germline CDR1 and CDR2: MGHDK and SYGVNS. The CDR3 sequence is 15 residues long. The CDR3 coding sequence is TGTGCCAGCAGTCCCTCCCGTACAACGAACACTGAAGCTTTCTTT. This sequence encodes CASSPSRTTNTEAFF.

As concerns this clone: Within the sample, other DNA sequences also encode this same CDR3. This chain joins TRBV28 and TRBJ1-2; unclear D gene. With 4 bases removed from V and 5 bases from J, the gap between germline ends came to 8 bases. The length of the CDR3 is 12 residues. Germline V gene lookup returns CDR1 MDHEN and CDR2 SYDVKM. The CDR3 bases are TGTGCCAGCAGTTCGCCTGGATATGGCTACACCTTC. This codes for CASSSPGYGYTF.